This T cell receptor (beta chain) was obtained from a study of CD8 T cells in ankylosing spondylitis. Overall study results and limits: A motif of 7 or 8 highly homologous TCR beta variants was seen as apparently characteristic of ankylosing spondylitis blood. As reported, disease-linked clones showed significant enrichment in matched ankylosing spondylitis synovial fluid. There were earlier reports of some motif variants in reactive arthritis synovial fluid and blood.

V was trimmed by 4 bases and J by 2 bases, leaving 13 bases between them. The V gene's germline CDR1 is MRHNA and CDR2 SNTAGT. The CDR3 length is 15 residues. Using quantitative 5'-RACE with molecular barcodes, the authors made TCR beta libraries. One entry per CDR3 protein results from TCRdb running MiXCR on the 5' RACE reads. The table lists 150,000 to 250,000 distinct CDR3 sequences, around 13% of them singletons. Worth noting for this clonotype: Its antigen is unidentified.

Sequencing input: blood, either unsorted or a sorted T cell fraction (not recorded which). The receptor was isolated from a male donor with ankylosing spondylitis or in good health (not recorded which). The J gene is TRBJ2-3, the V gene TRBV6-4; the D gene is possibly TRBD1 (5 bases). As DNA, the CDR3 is TGTGCCAGCAGTGTCGAGCAGGGCGCCACAGATACGCAGTATTTT. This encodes CASSVEQGATDTQYF.